Listed below are T cell receptor beta chains from one sample, sequenced in a study of blood T cell repertoires in COVID-19. Method: immunoSEQ multiplex PCR; TCRdb's copy keeps in-frame clones and lacks some. The sample consists of 270,000 or so clones, roughly 89% of them appearing once. Sequencing used peripheral blood. The receptors come from a woman aged 60 to 75 with COVID-19, enrolled during active disease. The CDR3 runs from the conserved cysteine through the conserved F or W. Fields, in order: J gene, CDR3 length, V gene, CDR3 protein.

J gene: TRBJ1-5
CDR3 length: 15
V gene: TRBV11-2
CDR3 protein: CASSRDRLGNQPQHF

J gene: TRBJ1-1
CDR3 length: 15
V gene: TRBV25-1
CDR3 protein: CASSNNPDSNTEAFF

J gene: TRBJ1-4
CDR3 length: 14
V gene: TRBV11-2
CDR3 protein: CASSLVPGGEKLFF

J gene: TRBJ1-1
CDR3 length: 14
V gene: TRBV4-2
CDR3 protein: CASSQLQGHTEAFF

J gene: TRBJ1-2
CDR3 length: 11
V gene: TRBV3-1/TRBV3-2
CDR3 protein: CASSQTGSYTF

J gene: TRBJ1-1
CDR3 length: 14
V gene: TRBV9
CDR3 protein: CASSVQGMATEAFF

J gene: TRBJ2-5
CDR3 length: 17
V gene: TRBV3-1/TRBV3-2
CDR3 protein: CASSHFTASGVKETQYF

J gene: TRBJ2-2
CDR3 length: 16
V gene: TRBV7-3
CDR3 protein: CASSLLGGPNTGELFF

J gene: TRBJ1-2
CDR3 length: 11
V gene: TRBV7-9
CDR3 protein: CASSLDRGYTF

J gene: TRBJ2-1
CDR3 length: 15
V gene: TRBV5-1
CDR3 protein: CASSFHFGGDNEQFF

J gene: TRBJ1-1
CDR3 length: 13
V gene: TRBV11-2
CDR3 protein: CASSLVARGGAFF

J gene: TRBJ1-2
CDR3 length: 10
V gene: TRBV21-1
CDR3 protein: CAGQNYGYTF

J gene: TRBJ1-6
CDR3 length: 15
V gene: TRBV7-9
CDR3 protein: CASSLRENYNSPLHF

J gene: TRBJ2-7
CDR3 length: 16
V gene: TRBV9
CDR3 protein: CASSVGSSGGSYEQYF

J gene: TRBJ2-1
CDR3 length: 13
V gene: TRBV6-2/TRBV6-3
CDR3 protein: CASGRNRESEQFF

J gene: TRBJ1-6
CDR3 length: 14
V gene: TRBV15
CDR3 protein: CATSRGQGNSPLHF

J gene: TRBJ1-1
CDR3 length: 14
V gene: TRBV4-2
CDR3 protein: CASSQVSSGTEAFF

J gene: TRBJ1-2
CDR3 length: 13
V gene: TRBV7-2
CDR3 protein: CASSLSLSYGYTF

J gene: TRBJ2-1
CDR3 length: 17
V gene: TRBV4-2
CDR3 protein: CASSQGLAGGRWDEQFF

J gene: TRBJ1-5
CDR3 length: 14
V gene: TRBV2
CDR3 protein: CASNRGRGDQPQHF

J gene: TRBJ1-5
CDR3 length: 14
V gene: TRBV19
CDR3 protein: CASTPQRADQPQHF

J gene: TRBJ1-2
CDR3 length: 15
V gene: TRBV6-1
CDR3 protein: CASSEWRGAGYGYTF

J gene: TRBJ1-5
CDR3 length: 14
V gene: TRBV11-2
CDR3 protein: CASSLGGWAQPQHF